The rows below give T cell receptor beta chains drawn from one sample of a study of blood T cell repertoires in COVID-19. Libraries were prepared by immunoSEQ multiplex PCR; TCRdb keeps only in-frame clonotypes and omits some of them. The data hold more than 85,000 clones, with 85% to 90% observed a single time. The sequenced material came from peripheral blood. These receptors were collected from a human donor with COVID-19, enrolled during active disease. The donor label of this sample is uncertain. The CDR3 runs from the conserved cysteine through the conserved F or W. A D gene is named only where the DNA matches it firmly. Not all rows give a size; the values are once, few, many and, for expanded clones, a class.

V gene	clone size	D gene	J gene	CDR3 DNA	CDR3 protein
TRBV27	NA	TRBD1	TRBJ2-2	TGTGCCAGCAGGCTGAGGGACAGGGGAACCGGGGAGCTGTTTTTT	CASRLRDRGTGELFF
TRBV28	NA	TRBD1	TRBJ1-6	TGTGCCAGCACCACCGGGACAGGGAATTCACCCCTCCACTTT	CASTTGTGNSPLHF
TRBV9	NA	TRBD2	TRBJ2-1	TGTGCCAGCAGCGTAGGACTAGCGGGGTTCAATGAGCAGTTCTTC	CASSVGLAGFNEQFF
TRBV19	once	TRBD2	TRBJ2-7	TGTGCCAGTAGTGCAAAGCGGGAGGGCCTACTTTACGAGCAGTACTTC	CASSAKREGLLYEQYF
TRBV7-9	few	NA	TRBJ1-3	TGTGCCAGCAGAGTGGTACTGGGGGGCTCTGGAAACACCATATATTTT	CASRVVLGGSGNTIYF
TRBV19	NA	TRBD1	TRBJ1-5	TGTGCCAGTAGTCTCGACAGGGCCATAGGGCCCCAGCATTTT	CASSLDRAIGPQHF
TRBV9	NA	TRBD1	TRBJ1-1	TGTGCCAGCAGCGTGGACAGGGATGGGGAAGCTTTCTTT	CASSVDRDGEAFF
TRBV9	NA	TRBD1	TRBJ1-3	TGTGCCAGCAGCGGGGACAGGGGAAGAAACACCATATATTTT	CASSGDRGRNTIYF
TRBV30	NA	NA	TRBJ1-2	TGTGCCTGGACCGTGGGTGACTCCTCTGGCTACACCTTC	CAWTVGDSSGYTF
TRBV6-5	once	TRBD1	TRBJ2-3	TGTGCCAGCAGTTACTCGTTTACAGGGGCCACAGATACGCAGTATTTT	CASSYSFTGATDTQYF
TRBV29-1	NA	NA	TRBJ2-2	TGCAGCGTTGTGGTCGGGGTTACCGGGGAGCTGTTTTTT	CSVVVGVTGELFF
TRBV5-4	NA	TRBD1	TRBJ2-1	TGTGCCAGCAGCCCACCAGCCTCCGGGACAGGGGAGGATGAGCAGTTCTTC	CASSPPASGTGEDEQFF
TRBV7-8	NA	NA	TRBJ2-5	TGTGCCAGCAGCTTAGCACAGCCCCCCCAAGAGACCCAGTACTTC	CASSLAQPPQETQYF
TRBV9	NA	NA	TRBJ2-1	TGTGCCAGCAGCGCAACCCCAGGGGGGTCCCACAATGAGCAGTTCTTC	CASSATPGGSHNEQFF
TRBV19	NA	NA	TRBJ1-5	TGTGCCAGTAGTATCATGTGGGAGGGTCAGCCCCAGCATTTT	CASSIMWEGQPQHF
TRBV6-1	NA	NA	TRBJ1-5	TGTGCCAGCAGTGAAGCGGCAGACAATCAGCCCCAGCATTTT	CASSEAADNQPQHF
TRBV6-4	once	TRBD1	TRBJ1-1	TGTGCCAGCAGTGATACGGGACAGGGGTCCTCTGAAGCTTTCTTT	CASSDTGQGSSEAFF
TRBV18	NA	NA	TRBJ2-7	TGTGCCAGCTCACCACGGACAGTTTCCTACGAGCAGTACTTC	CASSPRTVSYEQYF
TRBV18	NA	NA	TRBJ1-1	TGTGCCAGCTCACCGACGAGGGAGCGTTACACTGAAGCTTTCTTT	CASSPTRERYTEAFF
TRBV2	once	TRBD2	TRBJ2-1	TGTGCCAGCAGGGCTAGCGGGAGGGGGCGGGCCTACAATGAGCAGTTCTTC	CASRASGRGRAYNEQFF